This passage covers 18 T cell receptor beta chains from one sample sequenced in a study of OX40 agonist ivuxolimab in advanced cancers. Sequencing was performed with immunoSEQ multiplex PCR; in TCRdb, only in-frame clones are kept and a portion is missing. This table has tens of thousands of clones, roughly 91% appearing once. The sample was CD4+ or CD8+ T cells sorted from blood, taken in a trial of the OX40 agonist ivuxolimab. These receptors were obtained from an adult with an advanced solid tumor such as melanoma, head and neck, liver or kidney cancer.

This chain links TRBV4-1 with TRBJ2-7, with TRBD2 as a possible D gene (6 bases). This CDR3 contains 14 residues. V was clipped by 6 bases and J by 1 base, with 13 bases between them. Germline loops: CDR1 MGHRA, CDR2 YSYEKL. The CDR3 DNA reads TGCGCCAGCAGTTGGAGTGGGGGGTCCTACGAGCAGTACGTC. Translation: CASSWSGGSYEQYV.

This clone turned up a few times. The CDR3 here is CASSEVGEGNQPQHF. The CDR3 DNA is TGTGCCAGCAGTGAAGTCGGGGAGGGGAATCAGCCCCAGCATTTT. The chain recombines TRBV6-1 with TRBJ1-5; possible D gene TRBD1, 5 bases. This CDR3 is built from 15 residues. Germline-derived CDR1 and CDR2 are MNHNS and SASEGT. The V end lost 1 base, the J end lost 4 bases, and 11 bases lay between the germline ends.

This chain joins TRBV6-1 and TRBJ2-5; D possibly uses TRBD1 or TRBD2 (5 bases each). V lost 3 bases and J lost 1, with 12 bases in between. Germline-derived CDR1 and CDR2 are MNHNS and SASEGT. The CDR3 runs 15 residues. The chain's CDR3 is CASSDLTGAQETQYF. The CDR3 DNA follows: TGTGCCAGCAGTGACTTAACCGGGGCCCAAGAGACCCAGTACTTC.

V is TRBV28 and J is TRBJ2-7; D might be TRBD1 or TRBD2, each matching 5 bases. Looked up from germline, CDR1 is MDHEN and CDR2 is SYDVKM. The germline V and J ends were trimmed by 7 bases and 2 bases, with 15 bases remaining between them. This CDR3 comprises 14 residues. CDR3: CASTTGRGAYEQYV. The CDR3 coding sequence is TGTGCCAGCACGACGGGACGGGGAGCCTACGAGCAGTACGTC.

The J gene is TRBJ1-2, the V gene TRBV13; maybe TRBD1 (6 bases). This CDR3 region has 11 residues. From germline, CDR1 is PRHDT and CDR2 FYEKMQ (reference sequence). The germline V and J ends were trimmed by 1 base and 13 bases, with 10 bases remaining between them. DNA of the CDR3: TGTGCCAGCAGCTTAGACAGGGCGTCCACCTTC. Translating gives CASSLDRASTF.

This clone has more than one count but fewer than ten. The chain recombines TRBV27 with TRBJ2-5, with no clear D. CDR3 size: 13 residues. The V end lost 4 bases, the J end lost 2 bases, and 8 bases lay between the germline ends. Germline CDR1 MNHEY, CDR2 SMNVEV (reference sequence). This CDR3 is CASSWDEQETQYF. The CDR3 nucleotides are TGTGCCAGCAGTTGGGATGAGCAAGAGACCCAGTACTTC.

V and J are TRBV29-1 and TRBJ2-7; the D gene is possibly TRBD2 (6 bases). Trimming removed 4 bases at V and 1 base at J, with 8 bases between. The CDR3 is 12 residues long. Germline V gene sequence: CDR1 SQVTM, CDR2 ANQGSEA. In nucleotides, the CDR3 is TGCAGCGTTGGTGGAGGGTCCTACGAGCAGTACTTC. The encoded protein is CSVGGGSYEQYF.

This chain uses TRBV4-1 with TRBJ1-1; TRBD1 aligns across 7 bases. The V gene's germline CDR1 is MGHRA and CDR2 YSYEKL. The length of the CDR3 is 18 residues. Trimming removed 1 base from V and 0 bases from J; junction bases left unmatched: 11. The CDR3 DNA reads as TGCGCCAGCAGCCAAGGAGGGGGCAGGGGGGCGATGAACACTGAAGCTTTCTTT. This encodes CASSQGGGRGAMNTEAFF.

The gene calls are TRBV4-1 and TRBJ2-7; 7 bases match TRBD1. Germline CDR1 MGHRA, CDR2 YSYEKL. The trim removed 3 bases at V and 0 bases at J, leaving 8 bases unmatched. The CDR3 is 16 residues long. In DNA form, the CDR3 reads TGCGCCAGCAGCCACGGCGGACAGGCATTCTCCTACGAGCAGTACTTC. Translating it yields CASSHGGQAFSYEQYF.

The chain carries TRBV28 and TRBJ2-7; perhaps TRBD1 as D (5 bases). The germline V gene has CDR1 MDHEN and CDR2 SYDVKM. V was cut by 0 bases and J by 4 bases, with 13 bases left in between. The CDR3 is 15 amino acids. CDR3: CASSLWTDRKYEQYF. The CDR3 coding sequence is TGTGCCAGCAGTTTATGGACCGACAGAAAATACGAGCAGTACTTC. The full variable domain, rest sourced from reference TRBV28 and TRBJ2-7, is DVKVTQSSRYLVKRTGEKVFLECVQDMDHENMFWYRQDPGLGLRLIYFSYDVKMKEKGDIPEGYSVSREKKERFSLILESASTNQTSMYLCASSLWTDRKYEQYFGPGTRLTVT.

V gene TRBV29-1 combines with J gene TRBJ2-3; 7 bases agree with TRBD1. With 7 bases clipped from V and 4 bases from J, the junction kept 11 bases outside the gene matches. CDR3 size: 14 residues. Germline loops: CDR1 SQVTM, CDR2 ANQGSEA. CDR3 DNA sequence: TGCAGCGGGTACCCACAGGGGAGTCCAGATACGCAGTATTTT. Translation gives CSGYPQGSPDTQYF.

This chain uses TRBV9 with TRBJ2-3; the match to TRBD2 covers 11 bases. CDR3 size: 16 residues. The germline V gene has CDR1 SGDLS and CDR2 YYNGEE. J lost 4 bases, V lost 0 bases, and 4 bases had no gene match. CDR3 nucleotide sequence: TGTGCCAGCAGCGTAGTGACTAGCGGGGACTCAGATACGCAGTATTTT. Residues: CASSVVTSGDSDTQYF.

For the CDR3, the DNA is TGCGCCAGCAGCTACCAAGCGGACACTGAAGCTTTCTTT. Amino acids: CASSYQADTEAFF. The genes are TRBV5-1 and TRBJ1-1, with no clear D. The length of the CDR3 is 13 residues. In germline, CDR1 is SGHRS, CDR2 YFSETQ. Trimming stripped 3 bases from V and 3 bases from J, with 9 bases between.

This chain links TRBV7-6 with TRBJ2-1; 8 nucleotides align to TRBD2. The CDR3 extends over 17 amino acids. Unmatched junction bases numbered 8, after V lost 4 bases and J lost 0 bases. Per the germline V gene, CDR1 is SGHVS and CDR2 is FNYEAQ. The CDR3 sequence: CASSSPTSVSSYNEQFF. CDR3 nucleotides: TGTGCCAGCAGCTCCCCGACTAGCGTGAGCTCCTACAATGAGCAGTTCTTC.

The CDR3: CASSSNRGAVSHKWAFF. CDR3 nucleotides: TGTGCCAGCAGCTCCAATCGGGGGGCAGTTTCCCACAAATGGGCTTTCTTT. The V call is TRBV7-9, the J call TRBJ1-1; weak D call: TRBD1 (6 bases). V was cut by 4 bases and J by 11 bases, with 29 bases left in between. Germline V gene data show CDR1 as SEHNR and CDR2 as FQNEAQ (reference sequence). The CDR3 spans 17 residues. The full variable domain, rest sourced from reference TRBV7-9 and TRBJ1-1, is DTGVSQNPRHKITKRGQNVTFRCDPISEHNRLYWYRQTLGQGPEFLTYFQNEAQLEKSRLLSDRFSAERPKGSFSTLEIQRTEQGDSAMYLCASSSNRGAVSHKWAFFGQGTRLTVV.

The V and J genes are TRBV29-1 and TRBJ2-5; D possibly corresponds to TRBD1 (6 bases). This CDR3 comprises 17 residues. Trimming shortened V by 0 bases and J by 0 bases, and 17 bases separated the two germline ends. Germline loops: CDR1 SQVTM, CDR2 ANQGSEA. The DNA of the CDR3 is TGCAGCGTTGAAGATAACTTACTCCGGACAGACCAAGAGACCCAGTACTTC. Protein sequence: CSVEDNLLRTDQETQYF.

There are a few counts of this clone. The chain has TRBV27 and TRBJ2-1, with 9 nucleotides matching TRBD2. V lost 6 bases to trimming and J lost 0 bases; unmatched junction nucleotides: 9. CDR1 is MNHEY, CDR2 SMNVEV, per germline (reference sequence). The CDR3 totals 17 residues. The CDR3 loop reads CASSTFFSGSSYNEQFF. The DNA for the CDR3 is TGTGCCAGCAGCACTTTCTTTAGCGGGAGCTCCTACAATGAGCAGTTCTTC.

This clone came up once. The chain uses TRBV6-6 and TRBJ2-2; D is undetermined. Germline V gene data show CDR1 as MNHNY and CDR2 as SVGAGI (reference sequence). With 0 bases removed from V and 2 bases from J, the gap between germline ends came to 7 bases. The CDR3 has 15 amino acids. The CDR3 reads CASSYSVPNTGELFF. CDR3 DNA sequence: TGTGCCAGCAGTTACTCGGTTCCCAACACCGGGGAGCTGTTTTTT.